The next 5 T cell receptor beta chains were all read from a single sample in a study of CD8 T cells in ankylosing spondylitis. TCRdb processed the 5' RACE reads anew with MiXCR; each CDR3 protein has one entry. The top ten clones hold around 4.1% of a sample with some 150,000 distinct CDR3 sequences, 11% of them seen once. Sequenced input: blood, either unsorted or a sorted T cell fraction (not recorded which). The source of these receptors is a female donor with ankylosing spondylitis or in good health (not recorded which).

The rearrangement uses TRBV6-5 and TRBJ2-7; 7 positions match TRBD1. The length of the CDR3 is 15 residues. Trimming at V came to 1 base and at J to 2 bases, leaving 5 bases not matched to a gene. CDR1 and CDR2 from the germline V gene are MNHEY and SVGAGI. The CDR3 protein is CASSYLGQSPYEQYF. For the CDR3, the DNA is TGTGCCAGCAGTTACTTGGGACAGTCCCCCTACGAGCAGTACTTC.

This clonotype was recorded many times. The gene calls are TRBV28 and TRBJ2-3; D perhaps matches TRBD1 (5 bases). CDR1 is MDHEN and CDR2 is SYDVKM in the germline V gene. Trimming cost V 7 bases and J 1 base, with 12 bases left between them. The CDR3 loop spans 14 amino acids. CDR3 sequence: CASTARVGTDTQYF. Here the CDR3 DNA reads TGTGCCAGCACGGCCAGGGTTGGCACAGATACGCAGTATTTT.

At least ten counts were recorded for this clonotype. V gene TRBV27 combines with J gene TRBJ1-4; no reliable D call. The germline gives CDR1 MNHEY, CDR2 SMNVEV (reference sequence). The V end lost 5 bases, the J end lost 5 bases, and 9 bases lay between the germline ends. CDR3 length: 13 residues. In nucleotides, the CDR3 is TGTGCCAGCAGTCCGAGCCGGAATGAAAAACTGTTTTTT. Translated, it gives CASSPSRNEKLFF.

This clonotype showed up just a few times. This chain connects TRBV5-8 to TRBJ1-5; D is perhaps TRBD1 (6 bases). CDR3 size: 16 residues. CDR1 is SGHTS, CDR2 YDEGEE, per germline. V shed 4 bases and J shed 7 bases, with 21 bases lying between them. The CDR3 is CASSNAGRGYEQPQHF. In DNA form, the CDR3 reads TGTGCCAGCAGCAACGCCGGGAGGGGGTATGAACAGCCCCAGCATTTT.

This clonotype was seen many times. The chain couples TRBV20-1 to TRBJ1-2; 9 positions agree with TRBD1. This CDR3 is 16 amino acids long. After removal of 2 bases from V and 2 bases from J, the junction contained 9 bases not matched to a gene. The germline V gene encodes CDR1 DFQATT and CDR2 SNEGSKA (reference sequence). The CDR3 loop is CSARPSDRGINYGYTF. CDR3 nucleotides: TGCAGTGCTAGACCTTCCGACAGGGGGATCAACTATGGCTACACCTTC.